Sequencing of this T cell receptor beta chain was carried out in a study of shared clonotypes between healthy human individuals. The study's findings and limits: Exclusively blood specimens were collected; tissue repertoires likely differ. Donors were few, which limited the genetic and exposure-history diversity represented.

Details on this clone: Its target is unknown.

Several immunoSEQ plates received, in even portions, the genomic DNA of each subset. The table came from immunoSEQ multiplex PCR; TCRdb's copy has only in-frame clones and leaves some out. The sample contains around 430,000 clones, roughly 83% of which appear only once. V was clipped by 7 bases and J by 3 bases; unmatched bases: 19. CDR3 length: 18 amino acids. J is TRBJ2-7 and V is TRBV23-1, with TRBD1 matching over 9 bases. TRBV23-1 is annotated as an ORF whose role is uncertain. The sequence came from a woman aged 40 to 50 in good health. Some clones in this sample may be carry-over from other donors' samples. The specimen was PBMCs. CDR3 DNA: TGCGCCAGCAAACCCGGGACAGGGATACAAAGAGTGGGCTACGAGCAGTACTTC. Encoded protein: CASKPGTGIQRVGYEQYF.